This TCR beta chain was observed in a study of T cell responses to AZD1222 COVID-19 vaccine. V was clipped by 6 bases and J by 0 bases, with 12 bases between them. CDR3 length: 14 residues. The germline V gene has CDR1 MNHEY and CDR2 SVGAGI. This clone was seen only once. Using immunoSEQ multiplex PCR, the repertoire was profiled, and TCRdb retains in-frame clones only, with some absent. The table lists some 150,000 clones, more than 70% of them singletons. It was second doses at about 4 or about 12 weeks that were pooled. The sequencing used peripheral blood, collected 28 days after the second AZD1222 dose. V is TRBV6-5 and J is TRBJ2-7; D possibly corresponds to TRBD1 (6 bases). The sequence came from an adult who received the AZD1222 COVID-19 vaccine. In DNA, the CDR3 is TGTGCCAGCAGGCCGGACAGCCACTCCTACGAGCAGTACTTC. It specifies CASRPDSHSYEQYF.